Each of the 27 T cell receptor beta chains below was sequenced from the same sample in a study of PD-1 blockade in classical Hodgkin lymphoma. Every single patient, without exception, relapsed after autologous stem cell transplantation, and brentuximab vedotin exposure varied. Sequencing used immunoSEQ multiplex PCR; TCRdb keeps in-frame clones, though not all of them. The data hold roughly 100,000 clones, with about 89% observed a single time. The material sequenced was peripheral blood mononuclear cells (PBMCs), taken before the second cycle of nivolumab. These receptor sequences come from a human donor with classical Hodgkin lymphoma.

The chain has TRBV6-1 and TRBJ1-2, with D hard to call. There are 11 residues in the CDR3. Per germline, CDR1 MNHNS and CDR2 SASEGT. V lost 10 bases to trimming and J lost 1 base, with 7 bases between them. DNA for the CDR3: TGTGCCACTAGGATTAACTATGGCTACACCTTC. Translation gives CATRINYGYTF.

This chain links TRBV27 with TRBJ1-2, with D possibly TRBD1 on 5 matching bases. Trimming took off 8 bases at V and 8 bases at J, with 15 bases between the two ends. The length of the CDR3 is 12 residues. In germline, CDR1 is MNHEY, CDR2 SMNVEV (reference sequence). The DNA for the CDR3 is TGTGCCAGCTGGGGGGTTACGAGGGGCTACACCTTC. This codes for CASWGVTRGYTF.

The chain joins TRBV10-1 to TRBJ2-3, with a possible D match to TRBD2 (7 bases). Germline CDR1 is WNHNN and CDR2 is SYGVQD (reference sequence). The CDR3 contains 17 residues. V gave up 0 bases and J gave up 0 bases, with 13 bases separating them. CDR3 amino acids: CASSESLGGGSTDTQYF. CDR3 in DNA: TGCGCCAGCAGTGAGTCCCTAGGGGGAGGGAGCACAGATACGCAGTATTTT.

J is TRBJ2-7 and V is TRBV13; TRBD1 might be the D (8 bases). The CDR3 is 16 residues long. V lost 2 bases and J lost 1, with 15 bases in between. Germline V CDR1 and CDR2: PRHDT, FYEKMQ (reference sequence). The CDR3 here is CASSLLQGGMSYEQYF. CDR3 nucleotide sequence: TGTGCCAGCAGCTTATTACAGGGGGGGATGTCCTACGAGCAGTACTTC.

V gene TRBV10-2 combines with J gene TRBJ2-2, with D tentatively TRBD2 (5 bases). This CDR3 is built from 17 residues. The V and J ends lost 3 bases and 4 bases respectively, with 18 bases between them. The V gene's germline CDR1 is WSHSY and CDR2 SAAADI. CDR3 loop: CASSDPGRGRGTGELFF. The CDR3 coding sequence is TGCGCCAGCAGTGATCCCGGACGCGGGCGCGGCACCGGGGAGCTGTTTTTT.

V gene TRBV5-4 combines with J gene TRBJ2-7, with D unresolved. Germline V gene data show CDR1 as SGHNT and CDR2 as YYREEE (reference sequence). CDR3 length equals 15 residues. Trimming took off 0 bases at V and 7 bases at J, with 17 bases between the two ends. Written as DNA, the CDR3 is TGTGCCAGCAGCTTGGTGCCGGTAACCCTACGGGAGCAGTACTTC. Amino acid sequence: CASSLVPVTLREQYF.

V and J are TRBV4-2 and TRBJ2-3, with 9 bases lining up with TRBD1. This CDR3 contains 15 residues. The junction had 8 bases not matched to a gene; V was cut back by 4 bases and J by 6 bases. The germline V gene encodes CDR1 LGHNA and CDR2 YNFKEQ. CDR3 nucleotides: TGTGCCAGCAGCCCGCAGACAGGGGGTATGGATACGCAGTATTTT. It translates to CASSPQTGGMDTQYF.

This clone has a single count. The chain combines TRBV6-1 with TRBJ1-1; TRBD1 might be the D (6 bases). With 5 bases removed from V and 5 bases from J, the gap between germline ends came to 12 bases. This CDR3 region has 13 residues. The V gene's germline CDR1 is MNHNS and CDR2 SASEGT. The CDR3 nucleotides are TGTGCCAGCAGTTTAACAGGGTCTACTGAAGCTTTCTTT. It encodes CASSLTGSTEAFF.

This rearrangement joins TRBV4-3 to TRBJ2-3, with a possible D match to TRBD1 (6 bases). The CDR3 runs 15 residues. CDR1 LGHNA and CDR2 YSLEER come from the germline V gene. Trimming took 0 bases from V and 1 from J, leaving 8 bases between them. The CDR3 here is CASSQEQGRTDTQYF. Written as DNA, the CDR3 is TGCGCCAGCAGCCAAGAGCAGGGGCGCACAGATACGCAGTATTTT.

This clone was seen a single time. The chain couples TRBV5-1 to TRBJ1-3; a weak D match, TRBD1 (6 bases). This CDR3 has 16 amino acids. CDR1 SGHRS and CDR2 YFSETQ come from the germline V gene. Between the trimmed V and J ends, which lost 2 bases and 3 bases, there was a span of 15 bases. The CDR3 DNA sequence: TGCGCCAGCAGCTTCACACAGGGAGAAGTTGGAAACACCATATATTTT. Amino acids: CASSFTQGEVGNTIYF.

The J gene is TRBJ2-7, the V gene TRBV11-2, with 8 bases lining up with TRBD1. CDR1 is SGHAT, CDR2 FQNNGV, per germline. The CDR3 covers 18 residues. V lost 1 base, J lost 4 bases, and 15 bases stayed unmatched. The CDR3 loop is CASSLVEAGQGARYEQYF. The DNA of the CDR3 is TGTGCCAGCAGCTTAGTAGAGGCCGGGCAGGGGGCAAGGTACGAGCAGTACTTC.

The chain links TRBV7-9 to TRBJ1-4, with D tentatively TRBD1 (5 bases). Germline V gene data show CDR1 as SEHNR and CDR2 as FQNEAQ (reference sequence). Trimming stripped 3 bases from V and 3 bases from J, with 8 bases between. This CDR3 contains 14 residues. For the CDR3, the DNA is TGTGCCAGCAGCTTCGGGGGAGCTAATGAAAAACTGTTTTTT. This translates into CASSFGGANEKLFF. The whole variable domain, filled in from reference TRBV7-9 and TRBJ1-4, reads DTGVSQNPRHKITKRGQNVTFRCDPISEHNRLYWYRQTLGQGPEFLTYFQNEAQLEKSRLLSDRFSAERPKGSFSTLEIQRTEQGDSAMYLCASSFGGANEKLFFGSGTQLSVL.

The J gene is TRBJ2-6, the V gene TRBV27; TRBD1 aligns across 9 bases. The CDR3 is made up of 18 amino acids. Per germline, CDR1 MNHEY and CDR2 SMNVEV (reference sequence). With 4 bases clipped from V and 0 bases from J, the junction kept 7 bases outside the gene matches. This chain's CDR3 is CASSSPGQGPSGANVLTF. The CDR3 bases are TGTGCCAGCAGTTCGCCGGGACAGGGTCCCTCTGGGGCCAACGTCCTGACTTTC.

This chain joins TRBV11-2 and TRBJ2-7; TRBD1 is a possible D gene (5 bases). V lost 2 bases to trimming and J lost 4 bases, with 9 bases between them. The CDR3 is 13 residues long. CDR1 SGHAT and CDR2 FQNNGV come from the germline V gene. CDR3 bases: TGTGCCAGCAGCTTACCAGGGATGTACGAGCAGTACTTC. Residues: CASSLPGMYEQYF.

This clone was seen just once. J is TRBJ2-5 and V is TRBV19; tentative D call: TRBD2 (5 bases). The CDR3 has 16 residues. V was trimmed by 5 bases and J by 0 bases, leaving 16 bases between them. Germline CDR1 reads LNHDA; CDR2 reads SQIVND (reference sequence). CDR3 sequence (DNA): TGTGCCAGTAGTTATAGTGGGTCGGGGTACCAAGAGACCCAGTACTTC. This translates into CASSYSGSGYQETQYF. Full variable domain (missing parts from reference TRBV19 and TRBJ2-5): DGGITQSPKYLFRKEGQNVTLSCEQNLNHDAMYWYRQDPGQGLRLIYYSQIVNDFQKGDIAEGYSVSREKKESFPLTVTSAQKNPTAFYLCASSYSGSGYQETQYFGPGTRLLVL.

The rearrangement joins TRBV29-1 to TRBJ2-3, with 9 bases matching TRBD1. CDR1 and CDR2 from the germline V gene are SQVTM and ANQGSEA. This CDR3 spans 14 amino acids. Unmatched junction bases numbered 6, after V lost 5 bases and J lost 3 bases. CDR3 in DNA: TGCAGCGTTCAACAGGGGGCGAATACAGATACGCAGTATTTT. As protein: CSVQQGANTDTQYF.

V usage is TRBV5-6 and J usage is TRBJ2-7; possibly TRBD2 for D (6 bases). V lost 0 bases, J lost 5 bases, and 9 bases lay in between. The CDR3 length is 13 residues. Germline V lookup: CDR1 SGHDT, CDR2 YYEEEE. The DNA of the CDR3 is TGTGCCAGCAGCTTGGTGGAGGGCCACGAGCAGTACTTC. Protein sequence: CASSLVEGHEQYF.

The J gene is TRBJ2-1, the V gene TRBV7-3; D assignment may be TRBD1 or TRBD2 (5 bases each). The V end lost 1 base, the J end lost 0 bases, and 19 bases lay between the germline ends. Looked up from germline, CDR1 is SGHTA and CDR2 is FQGTGA. The length of the CDR3 is 19 residues. The CDR3 sequence: CASSLMDHGGFSSYNEQFF. The CDR3 nucleotides are TGTGCCAGCAGCTTAATGGATCATGGGGGATTTAGCTCCTACAATGAGCAGTTCTTC. Variable domain in full (rest from reference TRBV7-3 and TRBJ2-1): GAGVSQTPSNKVTEKGKYVELRCDPISGHTALYWYRQSLGQGPEFLIYFQGTGAADDSGLPNDRFFAVRPEGSVSTLKIQRTERGDSAVYLCASSLMDHGGFSSYNEQFFGPGTRLTVL.

V gene TRBV7-2 combines with J gene TRBJ1-1, with D possibly being TRBD1 (6 bases). The V gene lost 4 bases and the J gene lost 6 bases, with 12 bases spanning the gap. The CDR3 runs to 13 residues. CDR1 and CDR2 from the germline V gene are SGHTA and FQGNSA. CDR3 residues: CASSYTGIAEAFF. The CDR3 DNA reads as TGTGCCAGCAGCTACACAGGGATTGCTGAAGCTTTCTTT.

The V gene is TRBV7-9, the J gene TRBJ2-7; D unclear. CDR3 length: 14 residues. Germline CDR1 is SEHNR and CDR2 is FQNEAQ (reference sequence). V shed 1 base and J shed 2 bases, with 9 bases lying between them. CDR3 bases: TGTGCCAGCAGCTTAGTTGGCATGCCCTACGAGCAGTACTTC. It yields the protein CASSLVGMPYEQYF.

The chain combines TRBV2 with TRBJ1-1, with D perhaps matching TRBD1 (5 bases). V was pared by 8 bases and J by 2 bases, with 15 bases between. The CDR3 runs 14 residues. CDR1 SNHLY and CDR2 FYNNEI come from the germline V gene. The CDR3 sequence is CASENHRRNTEAFF. CDR3 in DNA: TGTGCCAGCGAAAATCACAGGCGAAACACTGAAGCTTTCTTT.

Within the sample, this clone is medium-sized. This CDR3 is CSVLPAGAIYNEQFF. CDR3 coding DNA: TGCAGCGTATTACCAGCGGGGGCCATTTACAATGAGCAGTTCTTC. V gene TRBV29-1 combines with J gene TRBJ2-1; 8 bases align to TRBD2. Germline CDR1 reads SQVTM; CDR2 reads ANQGSEA. The CDR3 runs to 15 residues. V shed 6 bases, J shed 4 bases, and the junction held 11 bases outside the gene matches.

The chain carries TRBV12-5 and TRBJ2-5; D remains unclear. CDR3 size: 16 residues. The V gene lost 0 bases and the J gene lost 0 bases, with 11 bases spanning the gap. Germline CDR1 is LGHNT and CDR2 is FRNRAP. As DNA, the CDR3 is TGTGCTAGTGGTTTGGTACTTGGAAGGTACCAAGAGACCCAGTACTTC. Translated, it gives CASGLVLGRYQETQYF.

This clone showed up just a few times. V is TRBV5-1 and J is TRBJ1-2; 8 nucleotides agree with TRBD1. V lost 0 bases, J lost 6 bases, and 10 bases stayed unmatched. Germline CDR1 is SGHRS and CDR2 is YFSETQ. This CDR3 contains 16 residues. This chain's CDR3 is CASSLEAGGALDGYTF. CDR3 nucleotide sequence: TGCGCCAGCAGCTTGGAGGCAGGGGGCGCGTTAGATGGCTACACCTTC.

This chain joins TRBV5-4 and TRBJ2-3; D unresolved. V dropped 0 bases and J dropped 0 bases, with 11 bases sitting between them. This CDR3 comprises 16 residues. Germline CDR1 is SGHNT and CDR2 is YYREEE (reference sequence). CDR3 DNA sequence: TGTGCCAGCAGCTTGGGAACGGCCCGAAGCACAGATACGCAGTATTTT. Its translation: CASSLGTARSTDTQYF.

This clone was detected once. The rearrangement joins TRBV5-8 to TRBJ1-2; D might be TRBD1 (6 bases). The CDR3 has 15 residues. Trimming cost V 4 bases and J 4 bases, with 17 bases left between them. Germline V CDR1 and CDR2: SGHTS, YDEGEE. The CDR3 bases are TGTGCCAGCAGCCTTTCGGGGGGCGGCGGCTATGGCTACACCTTC. It is translated as CASSLSGGGGYGYTF.

The V and J genes are TRBV19 and TRBJ2-5; D call uncertain. The germline V gene encodes CDR1 LNHDA and CDR2 SQIVND (reference sequence). The CDR3 has 15 amino acids. V lost 2 bases and J 1 base, leaving 11 bases between the germline ends. Here the CDR3 DNA reads TGTGCCAGTAGTATAAGGTGGGGATCCCAAGAGACCCAGTACTTC. Its protein is CASSIRWGSQETQYF.